Included here is one T cell receptor (beta chain) sequence, with context. Clones were read by immunoSEQ multiplex PCR, and TCRdb kept only the in-frame ones, dropping some. The top ten clones hold approximately 1.8% of a sample with about 300,000 clones, just under 90% of them seen once. The sample belongs to a study of blood T cell repertoires in COVID-19. Study-level information: Acute and convalescent COVID-19 specimens originated in the United States, Italy and Spain.

This CDR3 is built from 18 residues. Unmatched junction bases numbered 5, after V lost 0 bases and J lost 0 bases. The germline gives CDR1 LNHNV, CDR2 YYDKDF (reference sequence). The rearrangement joins TRBV15 to TRBJ1-4, with 9 nucleotides matching TRBD1. The sequence was obtained from a woman aged 25 to 39 with COVID-19, enrolled during active disease. The sequenced sample consisted of peripheral blood. CDR3 sequence: CATSRDRGQGATNEKLFF. The CDR3 region has the DNA TGTGCCACCAGCAGAGATCGGGGACAGGGCGCAACTAATGAAAAACTGTTTTTT.